This TCR beta chain was documented in a study of a mutant IDH1 vaccine in newly diagnosed glioma. Study overall: Eight vaccinations went to patients in weeks 1, 3, 5, 7, 11, 15, 19, 23. Most had both radiotherapy and temozolomide beforehand; others had only one.

Sequencing used immunoSEQ multiplex PCR; TCRdb keeps in-frame clones, though not all of them. Of 70,000 to 90,000 clones detected, roughly 91% appear once; the ten largest clones hold about 0.6%. Germline CDR1 reads SGHKS; CDR2 reads YYEKEE (reference sequence). The CDR3 totals 14 residues. Trimming cost V 4 bases and J 2 bases; bases outside gene matches: 5. This sample's time point: week 5, during vaccination. Each dose of the vaccine consisted of 300 ug of mutant IDH1 20-mer peptide, with topical imiquimod. Every donor had a new WHO grade 3 or 4 astrocytoma that was IDH1-mutant, with loss of nuclear ATRX. About this clone itself: Its antigen remains unknown.

The TCR sequence derives from a woman aged 45-60 years with glioma. Sequenced material: PBMCs, taken from a glioma patient whose treatment included an IDH1 peptide vaccine. The chain employs TRBV5-5 and TRBJ2-5; TRBD1 matches at 7 bases. Here the CDR3 reads CASSRLGQQETQYF. In nucleotides, the CDR3 is TGTGCCAGCAGCCGGCTGGGACAGCAAGAGACCCAGTACTTC. The entire variable domain, with the rest obtained from reference TRBV5-5 and TRBJ2-5, is as follows: DAGVTQSPTHLIKTRGQQVTLRCSPISGHKSVSWYQQVLGQGPQFIFQYYEKEERGRGNFPDRFSARQFPNYSSELNVNALLLGDSALYLCASSRLGQQETQYFGPGTRLLVL.